This T cell receptor beta chain was captured by sequencing in a study of shared clonotypes between healthy human individuals. The table came from immunoSEQ multiplex PCR; TCRdb's copy has only in-frame clones and leaves some out. The sample includes about 590,000 clones, 95% to 96% of them seen just once. Naivety among CD8 cells was defined by CD45RO negativity and positive CCR7 selection, thereby excluding terminally differentiated effector memory CD45RA+ cells. There are 13 residues in the CDR3. V gave up 3 bases and J gave up 10 bases, with 14 bases separating them. CDR1 and CDR2 from the germline V gene are SGDLS and YYNGEE.

The TCR sequence derives from a woman aged 25-40 years in good health. The chain employs TRBV9 and TRBJ2-1; D gene uncertain. The sample was naive CD8+ T cells sorted from blood. This CDR3 is CASSGTTRLEQFF. The CDR3, as DNA: TGTGCCAGCAGCGGCACTACCCGCTTAGAGCAGTTCTTC. The full variable domain, completed using reference TRBV9 and TRBJ2-1, is DSGVTQTPKHLITATGQRVTLRCSPRSGDLSVYWYQQSLDQGLQFLIQYYNGEERAKGNILERFSAQQFPDLHSELNLSSLELGDSALYFCASSGTTRLEQFFGPGTRLTVL.